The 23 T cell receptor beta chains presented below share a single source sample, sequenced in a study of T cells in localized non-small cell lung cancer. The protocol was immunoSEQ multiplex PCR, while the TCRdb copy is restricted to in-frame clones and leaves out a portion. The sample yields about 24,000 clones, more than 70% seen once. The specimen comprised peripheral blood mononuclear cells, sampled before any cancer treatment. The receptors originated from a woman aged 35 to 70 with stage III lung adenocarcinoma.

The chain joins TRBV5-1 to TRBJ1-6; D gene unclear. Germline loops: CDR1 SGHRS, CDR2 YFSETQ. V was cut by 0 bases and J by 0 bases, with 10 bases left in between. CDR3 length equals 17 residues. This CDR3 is CASSLDRVSSYNSPLHF. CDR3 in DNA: TGCGCCAGCAGCTTGGATCGAGTCAGCTCCTATAATTCACCCCTCCACTTT.

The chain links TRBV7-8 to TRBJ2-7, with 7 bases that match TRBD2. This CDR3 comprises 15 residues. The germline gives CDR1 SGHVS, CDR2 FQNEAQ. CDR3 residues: CASGAGIRRLHEQYF. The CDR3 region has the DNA TGTGCAAGCGGGGCAGGGATCAGGCGGCTCCACGAGCAGTACTTC.

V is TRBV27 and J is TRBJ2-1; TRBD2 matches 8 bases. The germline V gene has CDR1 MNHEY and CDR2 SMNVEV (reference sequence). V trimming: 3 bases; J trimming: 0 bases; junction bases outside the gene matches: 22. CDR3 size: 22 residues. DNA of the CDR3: TGTGCCAGCAGTTTTTACTCCCCTACGAGAAGACTAGCGTCCAGCTCCTACAATGAGCAGTTCTTC. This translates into CASSFYSPTRRLASSSYNEQFF.

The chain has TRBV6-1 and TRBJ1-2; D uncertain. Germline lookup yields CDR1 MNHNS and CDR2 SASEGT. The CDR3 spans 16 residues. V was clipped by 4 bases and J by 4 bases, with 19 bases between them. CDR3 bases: TGTGCCAGCAGTGGAGCCCTTTCAGCGGCGGGCTATGGCTACACCTTC. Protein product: CASSGALSAAGYGYTF.

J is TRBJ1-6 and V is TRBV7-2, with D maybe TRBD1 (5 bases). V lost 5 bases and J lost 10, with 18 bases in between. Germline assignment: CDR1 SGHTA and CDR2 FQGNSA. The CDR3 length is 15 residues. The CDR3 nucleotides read TGTGCCAGCAGCCCAGGGTCGGTTCGGGGATCACCCCTCCACTTT. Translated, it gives CASSPGSVRGSPLHF. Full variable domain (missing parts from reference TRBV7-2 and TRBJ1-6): GAGVSQSPSNKVTEKGKDVELRCDPISGHTALYWYRQSLGQGLEFLIYFQGNSAPDKSGLPSDRFSAERTGGSVSTLTIQRTQQEDSAVYLCASSPGSVRGSPLHFGNGTRLTVT.

The CDR3 reads CATSRDRTVEAFF. CDR3 DNA: TGTGCCACCAGCAGGGACAGGACCGTTGAAGCTTTCTTT. The rearrangement links TRBV15 to TRBJ1-1; 7 nucleotides line up with TRBD1. Germline V gives CDR1 LNHNV, CDR2 YYDKDF (reference sequence). The ends lost 3 bases at V and 7 bases at J; junction bases unmatched: 5. The CDR3 covers 13 residues.

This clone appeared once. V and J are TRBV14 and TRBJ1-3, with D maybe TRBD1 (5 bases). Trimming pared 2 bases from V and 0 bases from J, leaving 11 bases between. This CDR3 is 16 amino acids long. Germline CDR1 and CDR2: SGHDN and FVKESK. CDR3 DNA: TGTGCCAGCAGCCAATCCGGGGCAAACTCTGGAAACACCATATATTTT. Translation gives CASSQSGANSGNTIYF.

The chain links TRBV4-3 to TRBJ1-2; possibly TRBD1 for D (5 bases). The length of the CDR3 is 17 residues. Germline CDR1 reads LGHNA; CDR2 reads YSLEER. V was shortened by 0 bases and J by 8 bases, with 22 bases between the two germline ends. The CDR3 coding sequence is TGCGCCAGCAGCCAAGACGGGAAGGGGTCCCCCGCAAAGGGCTACACCTTC. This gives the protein CASSQDGKGSPAKGYTF.

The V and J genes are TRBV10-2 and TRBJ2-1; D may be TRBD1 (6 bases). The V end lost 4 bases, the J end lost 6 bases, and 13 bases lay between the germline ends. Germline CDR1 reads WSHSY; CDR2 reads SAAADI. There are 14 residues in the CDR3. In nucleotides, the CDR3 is TGCGCCAGCAGTGTGGACAGAGTCACCAATGAGCAGTTCTTC. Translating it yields CASSVDRVTNEQFF.

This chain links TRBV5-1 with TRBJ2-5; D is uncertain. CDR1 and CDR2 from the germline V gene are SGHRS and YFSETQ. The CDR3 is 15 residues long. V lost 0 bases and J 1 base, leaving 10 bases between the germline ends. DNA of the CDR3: TGCGCCAGCAGCTTGGCTGCGGCGGCCCAAGAGACCCAGTACTTC. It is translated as CASSLAAAAQETQYF.

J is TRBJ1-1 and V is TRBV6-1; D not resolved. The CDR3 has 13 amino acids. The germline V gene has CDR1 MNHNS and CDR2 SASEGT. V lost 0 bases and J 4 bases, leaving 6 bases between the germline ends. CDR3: CASSEAVSTEAFF. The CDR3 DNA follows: TGTGCCAGCAGTGAAGCAGTGAGCACTGAAGCTTTCTTT.

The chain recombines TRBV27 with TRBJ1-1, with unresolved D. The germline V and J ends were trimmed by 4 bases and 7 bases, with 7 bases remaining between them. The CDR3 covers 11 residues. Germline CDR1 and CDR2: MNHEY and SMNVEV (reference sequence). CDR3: CASSYNHEAFF. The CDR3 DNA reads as TGTGCCAGCAGTTACAATCATGAAGCTTTCTTT.

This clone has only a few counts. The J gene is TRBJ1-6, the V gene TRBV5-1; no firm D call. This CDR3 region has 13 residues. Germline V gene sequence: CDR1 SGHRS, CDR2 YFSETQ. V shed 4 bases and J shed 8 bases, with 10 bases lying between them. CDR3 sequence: CASSVDGDSPLHF. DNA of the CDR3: TGCGCCAGCAGCGTGGACGGTGATTCACCCCTCCACTTT.

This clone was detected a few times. The CDR3 spells CASSLGAARTIYF. The CDR3 coding sequence is TGTGCCAGCAGCTTAGGGGCGGCTAGGACCATATATTTT. The chain has TRBV7-2 and TRBJ1-3; D is ambiguous. Germline V gene lookup returns CDR1 SGHTA and CDR2 FQGNSA. The V gene lost 1 base and the J gene lost 10 bases, with 11 bases spanning the gap. The CDR3 runs 13 residues.

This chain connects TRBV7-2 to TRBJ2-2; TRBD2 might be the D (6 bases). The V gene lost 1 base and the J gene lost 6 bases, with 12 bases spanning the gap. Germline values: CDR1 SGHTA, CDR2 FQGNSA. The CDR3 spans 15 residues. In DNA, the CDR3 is TGTGCCAGCAGCTTAGACTGGAGGGTCTCCGGGGAGCTGTTTTTT. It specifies CASSLDWRVSGELFF.

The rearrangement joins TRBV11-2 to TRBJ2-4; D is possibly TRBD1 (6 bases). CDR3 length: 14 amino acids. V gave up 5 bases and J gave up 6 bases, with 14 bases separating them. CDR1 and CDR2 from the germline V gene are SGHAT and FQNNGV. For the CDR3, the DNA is TGTGCCAGCAGCACCGGGACATGGACAAACATTCAGTACTTC. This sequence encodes CASSTGTWTNIQYF.

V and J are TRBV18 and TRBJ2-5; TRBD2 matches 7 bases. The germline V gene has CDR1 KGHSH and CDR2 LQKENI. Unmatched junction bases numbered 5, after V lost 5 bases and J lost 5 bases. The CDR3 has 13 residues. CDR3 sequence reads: CASSTGLVETQYF. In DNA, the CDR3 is TGTGCCAGCTCAACCGGACTAGTCGAGACCCAGTACTTC.

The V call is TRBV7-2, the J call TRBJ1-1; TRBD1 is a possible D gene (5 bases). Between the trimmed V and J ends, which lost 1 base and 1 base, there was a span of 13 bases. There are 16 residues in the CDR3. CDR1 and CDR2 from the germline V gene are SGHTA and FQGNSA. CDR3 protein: CASSLVPRGGNTEAFF. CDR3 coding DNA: TGTGCCAGCAGCTTAGTCCCACGGGGGGGGAACACTGAAGCTTTCTTT.

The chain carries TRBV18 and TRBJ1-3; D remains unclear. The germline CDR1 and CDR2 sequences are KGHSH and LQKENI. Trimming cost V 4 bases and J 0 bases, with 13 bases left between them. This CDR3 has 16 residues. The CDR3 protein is CASSLPSRNSGNTIYF. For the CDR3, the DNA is TGTGCCAGCTCACTACCGAGCAGGAACTCTGGAAACACCATATATTTT.

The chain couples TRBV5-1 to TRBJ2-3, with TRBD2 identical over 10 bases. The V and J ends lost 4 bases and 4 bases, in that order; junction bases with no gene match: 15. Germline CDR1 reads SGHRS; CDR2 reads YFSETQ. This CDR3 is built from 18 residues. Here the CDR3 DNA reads TGCGCCAGCAGCACGACAAAAGCGGGAGGGGTTGTTGCAGATACGCAGTATTTT. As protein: CASSTTKAGGVVADTQYF.

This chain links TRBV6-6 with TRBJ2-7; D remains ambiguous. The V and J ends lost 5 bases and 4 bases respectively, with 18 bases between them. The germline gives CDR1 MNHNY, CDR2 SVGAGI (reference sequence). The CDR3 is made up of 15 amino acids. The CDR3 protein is CASSARTTVLYEQYF. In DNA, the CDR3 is TGTGCCAGCAGTGCGCGAACCACCGTCCTTTACGAGCAGTACTTC.

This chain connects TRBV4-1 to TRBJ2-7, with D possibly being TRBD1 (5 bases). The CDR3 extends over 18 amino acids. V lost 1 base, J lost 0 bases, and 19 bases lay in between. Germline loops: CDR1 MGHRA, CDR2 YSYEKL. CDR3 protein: CASSQGPRTGYRSYEQYF. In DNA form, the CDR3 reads TGCGCCAGCAGCCAAGGGCCCCGAACAGGTTACCGCTCCTACGAGCAGTACTTC.

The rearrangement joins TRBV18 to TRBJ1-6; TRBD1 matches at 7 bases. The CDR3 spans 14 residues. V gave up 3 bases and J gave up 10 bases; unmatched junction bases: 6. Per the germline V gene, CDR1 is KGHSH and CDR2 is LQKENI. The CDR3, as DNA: TGTGCCAGCTCACCTGACAGGGTGGGGTCACCCCTCCACTTT. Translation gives CASSPDRVGSPLHF.